This T cell receptor beta chain was profiled in a study of cytomegalovirus exposure and HLA in healthy donors. Amplification used 60 Vbeta primers and 13 Jbeta primers. The method was immunoSEQ multiplex PCR; TCRdb's version includes in-frame clones alone and lacks a portion of them. The table lists 130,000 to 150,000 clones, about 80% of them singletons. All the people who gave samples were healthy bone marrow donors. Findings of the study overall: Relative to equally common others, HLA-associated TCR beta chains showed greater clonal expansion in a later analysis. A later analysis linked a missense variant in DCLRE1C to the trimming of TCR beta V and J genes. The authors assumed roughly uniform sequencing depth across donors for presence/absence analyses.

Points on this clone: Its target is unknown.

Germline CDR1 reads ENHRY; CDR2 reads SYGVKD. The CDR3 spans 13 residues. The trim removed 4 bases at V and 7 bases at J, leaving 5 bases unmatched. The TCR originated in a woman aged 60-70 years in good health and CMV-seropositive. The sequenced material came from PBMCs. The chain combines TRBV10-3 with TRBJ2-7, with 9 bases lining up with TRBD1. The CDR3 here is CAISADRGLEQYF. Here the CDR3 DNA reads TGTGCCATCAGTGCGGACAGGGGATTGGAGCAGTACTTC.